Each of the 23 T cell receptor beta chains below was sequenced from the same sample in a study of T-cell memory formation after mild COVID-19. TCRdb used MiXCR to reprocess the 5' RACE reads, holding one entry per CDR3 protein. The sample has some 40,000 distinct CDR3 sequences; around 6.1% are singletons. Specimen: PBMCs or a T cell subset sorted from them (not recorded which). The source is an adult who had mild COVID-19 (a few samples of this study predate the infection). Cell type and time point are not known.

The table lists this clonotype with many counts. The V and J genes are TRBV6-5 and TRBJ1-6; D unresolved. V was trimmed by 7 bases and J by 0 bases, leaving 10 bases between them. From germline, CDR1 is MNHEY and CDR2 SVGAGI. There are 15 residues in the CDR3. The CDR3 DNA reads TGTGCCAGCAAGATAAGGAGCTCCTATAATTCACCCCTCCACTTT. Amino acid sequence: CASKIRSSYNSPLHF.

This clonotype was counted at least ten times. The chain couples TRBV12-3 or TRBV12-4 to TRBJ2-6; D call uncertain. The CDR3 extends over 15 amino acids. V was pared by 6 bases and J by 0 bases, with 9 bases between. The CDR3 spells CASRRTDSGANVLTF. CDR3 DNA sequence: TGTGCCAGCAGGAGAACAGACTCTGGGGCCAACGTCCTGACTTTC.

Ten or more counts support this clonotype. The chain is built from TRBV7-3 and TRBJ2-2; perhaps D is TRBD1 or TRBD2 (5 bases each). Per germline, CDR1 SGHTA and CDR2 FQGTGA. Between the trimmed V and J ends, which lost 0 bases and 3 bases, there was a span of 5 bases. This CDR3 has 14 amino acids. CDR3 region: CASSLTGDTGELFF. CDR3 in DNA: TGTGCCAGCAGCTTAACGGGGGACACCGGGGAGCTGTTTTTT.

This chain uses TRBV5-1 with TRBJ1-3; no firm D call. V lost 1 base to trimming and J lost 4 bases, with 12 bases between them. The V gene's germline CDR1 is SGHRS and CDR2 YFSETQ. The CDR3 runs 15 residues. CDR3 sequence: CASSLNRERGNTIYF. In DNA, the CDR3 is TGCGCCAGCAGCTTGAACCGGGAGCGAGGAAACACCATATATTTT.

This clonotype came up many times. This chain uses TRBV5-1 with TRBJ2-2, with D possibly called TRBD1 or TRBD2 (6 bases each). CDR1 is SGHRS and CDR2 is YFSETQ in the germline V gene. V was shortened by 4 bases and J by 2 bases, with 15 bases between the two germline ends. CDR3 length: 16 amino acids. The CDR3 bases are TGCGCCAGCAGCCCCGGGGGCGCGGGAAACACCGGGGAGCTGTTTTTT. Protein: CASSPGGAGNTGELFF.

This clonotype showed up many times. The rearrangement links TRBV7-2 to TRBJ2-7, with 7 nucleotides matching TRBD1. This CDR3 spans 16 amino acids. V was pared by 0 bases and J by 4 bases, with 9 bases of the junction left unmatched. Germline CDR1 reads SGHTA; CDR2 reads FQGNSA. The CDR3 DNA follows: TGTGCCAGCAGCTTAGCGGCTCTACAGGGGTGGTACGAGCAGTACTTC. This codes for CASSLAALQGWYEQYF.

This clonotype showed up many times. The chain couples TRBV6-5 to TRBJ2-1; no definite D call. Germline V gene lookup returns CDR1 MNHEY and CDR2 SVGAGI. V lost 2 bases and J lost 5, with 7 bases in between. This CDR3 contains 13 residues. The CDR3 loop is CASSYVGHNEQFF. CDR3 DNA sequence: TGTGCCAGCAGTTACGTCGGTCACAATGAGCAGTTCTTC.

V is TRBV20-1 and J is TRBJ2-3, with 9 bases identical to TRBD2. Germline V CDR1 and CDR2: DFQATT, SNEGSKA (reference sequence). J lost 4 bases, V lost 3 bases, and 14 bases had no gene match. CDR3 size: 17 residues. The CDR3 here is CSARRGGRAVGADTQYF. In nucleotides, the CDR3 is TGCAGTGCTAGGAGGGGCGGGAGGGCCGTCGGGGCAGATACGCAGTATTTT.

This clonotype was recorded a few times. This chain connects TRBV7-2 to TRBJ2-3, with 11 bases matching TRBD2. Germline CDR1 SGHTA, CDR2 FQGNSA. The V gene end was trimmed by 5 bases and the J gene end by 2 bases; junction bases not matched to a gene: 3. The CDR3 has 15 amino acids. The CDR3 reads CASSGTSGYTDTQYF. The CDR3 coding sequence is TGTGCCAGCAGCGGGACTAGCGGCTACACAGATACGCAGTATTTT.

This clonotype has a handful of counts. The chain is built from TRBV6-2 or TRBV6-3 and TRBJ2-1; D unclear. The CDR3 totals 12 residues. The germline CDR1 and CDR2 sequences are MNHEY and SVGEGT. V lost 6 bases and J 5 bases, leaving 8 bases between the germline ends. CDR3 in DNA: TGTGCCAGCAGCCCCTCAAACAATGAGCAGTTCTTC. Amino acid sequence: CASSPSNNEQFF.

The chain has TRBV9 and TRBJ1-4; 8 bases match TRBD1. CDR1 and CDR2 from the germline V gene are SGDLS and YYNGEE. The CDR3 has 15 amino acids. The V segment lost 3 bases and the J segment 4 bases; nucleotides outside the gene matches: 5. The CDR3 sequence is CASSGDRSFNEKLFF. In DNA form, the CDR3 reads TGTGCCAGCAGCGGGGACAGGTCCTTTAATGAAAAACTGTTTTTT. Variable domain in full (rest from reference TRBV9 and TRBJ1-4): DSGVTQTPKHLITATGQRVTLRCSPRSGDLSVYWYQQSLDQGLQFLIQYYNGEERAKGNILERFSAQQFPDLHSELNLSSLELGDSALYFCASSGDRSFNEKLFFGSGTQLSVL.

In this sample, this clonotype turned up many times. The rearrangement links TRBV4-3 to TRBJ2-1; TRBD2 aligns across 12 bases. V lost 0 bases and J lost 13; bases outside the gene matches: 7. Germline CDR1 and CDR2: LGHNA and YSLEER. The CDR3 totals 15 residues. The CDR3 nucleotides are TGCGCCAGCAGCCAAGATCTCCTAGCGGGAGGGTCCCAGTTCTTC. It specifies CASSQDLLAGGSQFF.

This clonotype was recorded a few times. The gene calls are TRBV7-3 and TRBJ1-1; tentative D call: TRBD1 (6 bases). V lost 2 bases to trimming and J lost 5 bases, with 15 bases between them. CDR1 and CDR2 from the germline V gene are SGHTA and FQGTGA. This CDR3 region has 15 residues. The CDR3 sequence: CASSLVPGVRTEAFF. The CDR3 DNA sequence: TGTGCCAGCAGCTTAGTTCCAGGGGTTAGAACTGAAGCTTTCTTT.

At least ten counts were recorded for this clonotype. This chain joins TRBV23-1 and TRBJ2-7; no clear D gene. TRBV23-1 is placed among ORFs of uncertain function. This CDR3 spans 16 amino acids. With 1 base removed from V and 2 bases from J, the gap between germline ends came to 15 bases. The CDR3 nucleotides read TGCGCCAGCAGTCAATATCCCCCAGGATCGGCCTACGAGCAGTACTTC. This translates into CASSQYPPGSAYEQYF.

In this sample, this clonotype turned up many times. The CDR3 bases are TGTGCCAGCAGTGACCCGGGACAGGGCAAATACAATGAGCAGTTCTTC. Translating it yields CASSDPGQGKYNEQFF. This chain links TRBV25-1 with TRBJ2-1; 9 bases agree with TRBD1. The V and J ends lost 3 bases and 4 bases, in that order; junction bases with no gene match: 7. Per the germline V gene, CDR1 is MGHDK and CDR2 is SYGVNS. CDR3 length equals 16 residues.

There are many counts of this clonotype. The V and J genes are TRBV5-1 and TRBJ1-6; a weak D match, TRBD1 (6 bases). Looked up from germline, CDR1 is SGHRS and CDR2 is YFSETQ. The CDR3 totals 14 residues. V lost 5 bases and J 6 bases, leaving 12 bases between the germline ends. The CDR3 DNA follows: TGCGCCAGCAGGTCTCGGACAGTTAATTCACCCCTCCACTTT. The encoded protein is CASRSRTVNSPLHF.

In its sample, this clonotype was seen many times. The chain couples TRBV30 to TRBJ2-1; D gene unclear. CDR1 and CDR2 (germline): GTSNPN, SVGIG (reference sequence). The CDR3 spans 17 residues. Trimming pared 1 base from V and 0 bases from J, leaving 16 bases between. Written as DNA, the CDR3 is TGTGCCTGGAGTGGAGGTGGGCTATCCGCCTCCTACAATGAGCAGTTCTTC. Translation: CAWSGGGLSASYNEQFF.

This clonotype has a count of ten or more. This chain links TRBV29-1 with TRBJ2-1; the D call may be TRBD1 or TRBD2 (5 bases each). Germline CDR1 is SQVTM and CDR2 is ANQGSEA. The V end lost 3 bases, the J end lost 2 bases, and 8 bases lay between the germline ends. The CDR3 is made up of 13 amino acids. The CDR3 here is CSVDEGPYNEQFF. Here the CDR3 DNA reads TGCAGCGTTGATGAGGGACCCTACAATGAGCAGTTCTTC.

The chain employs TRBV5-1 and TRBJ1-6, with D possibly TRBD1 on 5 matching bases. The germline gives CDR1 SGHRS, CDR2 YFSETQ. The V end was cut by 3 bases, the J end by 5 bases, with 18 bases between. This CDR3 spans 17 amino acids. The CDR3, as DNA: TGCGCCAGCAGCTCAAGGGACTCCCGCGGGGATAATTCACCCCTCCACTTT. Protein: CASSSRDSRGDNSPLHF.

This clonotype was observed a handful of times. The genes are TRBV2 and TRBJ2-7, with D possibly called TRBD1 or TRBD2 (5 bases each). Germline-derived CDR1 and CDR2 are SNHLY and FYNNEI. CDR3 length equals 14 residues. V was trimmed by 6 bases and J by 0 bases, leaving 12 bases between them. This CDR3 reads CASRTGQRSYEQYF. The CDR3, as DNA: TGTGCCAGCAGGACGGGGCAGCGCTCCTACGAGCAGTACTTC.

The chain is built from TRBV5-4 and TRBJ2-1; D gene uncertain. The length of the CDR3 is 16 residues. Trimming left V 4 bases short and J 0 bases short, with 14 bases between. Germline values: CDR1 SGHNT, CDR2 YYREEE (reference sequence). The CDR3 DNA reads TGTGCCAGCAGCGCCTCTTTGGCCAGCTCCTACAATGAGCAGTTCTTC. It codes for CASSASLASSYNEQFF.

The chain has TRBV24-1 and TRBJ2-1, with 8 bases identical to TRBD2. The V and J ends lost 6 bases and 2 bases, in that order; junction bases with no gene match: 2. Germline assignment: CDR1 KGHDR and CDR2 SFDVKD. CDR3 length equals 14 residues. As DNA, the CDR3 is TGTGCCACCAGTTTAGCGGGGACCTACAATGAGCAGTTCTTC. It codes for CATSLAGTYNEQFF.

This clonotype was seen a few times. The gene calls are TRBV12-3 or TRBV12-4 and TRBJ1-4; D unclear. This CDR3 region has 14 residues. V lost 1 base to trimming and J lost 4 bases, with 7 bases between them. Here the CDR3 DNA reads TGTGCCAGCAGTTTAGGGGCCGATAATGAAAAACTGTTTTTT. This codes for CASSLGADNEKLFF.